This T cell receptor beta chain appears in the sequencing data of a study of Graves' ophthalmopathy and Graves' hyperthyroidism. At the level of the study: Peripheral blood samples were taken at initial diagnosis, before any treatment.

Ophthalmopathy donors' eye disease showed moderate-to-severe activity, CAS of at least 3, NOSPECS of at least 4 and duration under 3 months. Fresh peripheral blood (10 ml) yielded the PBMCs. Amplification of TCR beta CDR3 regions used RNA transcripts. Second-round multiplex PCR followed a first-round RT-PCR using HTBI primers. Via MiXCR, TCRdb re-called the multiplex PCR reads, giving one row per CDR3 protein. The sample has some 210,000 distinct CDR3 sequences, 25% to 30% seen once. The table lists this clonotype with many counts. Its target is not known. Regarding the study as a whole: Predictions made by the model for ophthalmopathy progression reached 65% to 71% sensitivity and roughly 75% specificity.

The V gene's germline CDR1 is MNHEY and CDR2 SVGAGI. This CDR3 has 15 amino acids. V was trimmed by 0 bases and J by 4 bases, leaving 12 bases between them. The TCR was taken from a man aged 50 to 60 with Graves' ophthalmopathy. The source material was peripheral blood. V gene TRBV6-5 combines with J gene TRBJ2-5; D gene uncertain. The CDR3 spells CASSYSPTRGETQYF. The CDR3 DNA is TGTGCCAGCAGTTACTCCCCCACAAGAGGAGAGACCCAGTACTTC.